This TCR beta chain was observed in a study of cytomegalovirus exposure and HLA in healthy donors. General study points: In vitro experiments confirmed that a few CMV-associated chains were specific for CMV antigens.

As concerns this clone: As yet, its antigen is unknown.

Some clones are missing from TCRdb's copy, which holds only in-frame ones; the method was immunoSEQ multiplex PCR. The sample includes tens of thousands of clones, roughly nine tenths of them seen just once. Material: PBMCs. This TCR came from a man between 18 and 29 years old in good health and CMV-seronegative.

CDR3 in DNA: TGTGCCAGCAGCCAGGAAAATTGGAGCGAATTCTTC. This encodes CASSQENWSEFF. This chain joins TRBV14 and TRBJ2-1; D not resolved. V shed 3 bases and J shed 16 bases, with 16 bases lying between them. Looked up from germline, CDR1 is SGHDN and CDR2 is FVKESK. CDR3 length: 12 amino acids. Complete variable domain (other parts from reference TRBV14 and TRBJ2-1): EAGVTQFPSHSVIEKGQTVTLRCDPISGHDNLYWYRRVMGKEIKFLLHFVKESKQDESGMPNNRFLAERTGGTYSTLKVQPAELEDSGVYFCASSQENWSEFFGPGTRLTVL.